The 8 T cell receptor beta chains given below trace back to one sample, sequenced in a study of cytomegalovirus exposure and HLA in healthy donors. The PCR ran on 60 Vbeta and 13 Jbeta primers. Libraries were prepared by immunoSEQ multiplex PCR; TCRdb keeps only in-frame clonotypes and omits some of them. There are 150,000 to 200,000 clones in the sample; 70% to 80% occur only once, and 1.5% to 2% lies in the top ten. Sequencing was done on a sample of PBMCs. These receptors all come from a woman aged 50 to 60 in good health and CMV-seronegative.

The rearrangement uses TRBV5-1 and TRBJ2-7, with 10 nucleotides matching TRBD2. Looked up from germline, CDR1 is SGHRS and CDR2 is YFSETQ. Trimming took 4 bases from V and 7 from J; bases not matched to a gene: 5. This CDR3 is built from 13 residues. CDR3 bases: TGCGCCAGCAGCCAAACTAGCGGGGCTGAGCAGTACTTC. This sequence encodes CASSQTSGAEQYF.

The chain uses TRBV18 and TRBJ2-5; no firm D call. Germline loops: CDR1 KGHSH, CDR2 LQKENI. The germline V and J ends were trimmed by 2 bases and 3 bases, with 10 bases remaining between them. This CDR3 has 14 residues. The CDR3 sequence: CASSPIAAKETQYF. The CDR3 coding sequence is TGTGCCAGCTCACCAATTGCGGCTAAAGAGACCCAGTACTTC.

V is TRBV9 and J is TRBJ1-2; D is possibly TRBD1 (5 bases). CDR3 size: 16 residues. Germline CDR1 SGDLS, CDR2 YYNGEE. Trimming removed 1 base from V and 5 bases from J, with 18 bases in between. The CDR3 coding sequence is TGTGCCAGCAGCGTAAGCACAGGAGGGGTAATGTATGGCTACACCTTC. Translated, it gives CASSVSTGGVMYGYTF.

The chain is built from TRBV5-1 and TRBJ2-7, with D perhaps TRBD1 (5 bases). Per germline, CDR1 SGHRS and CDR2 YFSETQ. V shed 0 bases and J shed 3 bases, with 7 bases lying between them. CDR3 length: 13 residues. The CDR3, as DNA: TGCGCCAGCAGCTTGGAGGGGCGCTACGAGCAGTACTTC. It yields the protein CASSLEGRYEQYF.

The V gene is TRBV6-6, the J gene TRBJ1-1; weak D call: TRBD1 (6 bases). Germline CDR1 reads MNHNY; CDR2 reads SVGAGI (reference sequence). The length of the CDR3 is 13 residues. V lost 7 bases, J lost 7 bases, and 16 bases lay in between. This chain's CDR3 is CASIHGGAGEAFF. CDR3 sequence (DNA): TGTGCCAGCATCCACGGGGGGGCAGGTGAAGCTTTCTTT.

The chain carries TRBV6-5 and TRBJ2-2; a weak D match, TRBD1 (5 bases). Deletions cut 2 bases from V and 5 bases from J, with 9 bases between. The CDR3 is made up of 14 amino acids. CDR1 and CDR2 from the germline V gene are MNHEY and SVGAGI. CDR3 DNA: TGTGCCAGCAGTTACATCAGGGATACCGGGGAGCTGTTTTTT. Translated: CASSYIRDTGELFF.

This chain joins TRBV5-1 and TRBJ1-1, with D possibly matching TRBD1 (5 bases). CDR1 and CDR2 (germline): SGHRS, YFSETQ. V was clipped by 0 bases and J by 1 base, with 10 bases between them. CDR3 length: 15 residues. CDR3 region: CASSLVGGGNTEAFF. In DNA form, the CDR3 reads TGCGCCAGCAGCTTGGTTGGGGGAGGGAACACTGAAGCTTTCTTT.

In its sample, this clone was seen once. The DNA for the CDR3 is TGTGCCAGCAGTTGGGACACCTTGAACACTGAAGCTTTCTTT. Protein sequence: CASSWDTLNTEAFF. V is TRBV6-5 and J is TRBJ1-1; TRBD1 is a possible D gene (6 bases). Germline V gene sequence: CDR1 MNHEY, CDR2 SVGAGI. The CDR3 is made up of 14 amino acids. V was cut by 4 bases and J by 0 bases, with 9 bases left in between.